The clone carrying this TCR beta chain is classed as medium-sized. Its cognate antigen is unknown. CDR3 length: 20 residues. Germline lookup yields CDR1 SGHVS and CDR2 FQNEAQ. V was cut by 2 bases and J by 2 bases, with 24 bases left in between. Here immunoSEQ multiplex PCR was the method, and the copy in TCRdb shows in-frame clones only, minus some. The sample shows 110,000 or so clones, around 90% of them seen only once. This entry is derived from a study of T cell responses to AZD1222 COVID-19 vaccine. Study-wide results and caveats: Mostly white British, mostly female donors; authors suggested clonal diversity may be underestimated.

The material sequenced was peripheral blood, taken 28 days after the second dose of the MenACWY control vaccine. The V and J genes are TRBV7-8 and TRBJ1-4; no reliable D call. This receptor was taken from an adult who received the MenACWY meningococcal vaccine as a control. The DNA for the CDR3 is TGTGCCAGCAGCTTATTCCCCCCAGGAGGGATTCCTTCCACTAATGAAAAACTGTTTTTT. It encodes CASSLFPPGGIPSTNEKLFF.